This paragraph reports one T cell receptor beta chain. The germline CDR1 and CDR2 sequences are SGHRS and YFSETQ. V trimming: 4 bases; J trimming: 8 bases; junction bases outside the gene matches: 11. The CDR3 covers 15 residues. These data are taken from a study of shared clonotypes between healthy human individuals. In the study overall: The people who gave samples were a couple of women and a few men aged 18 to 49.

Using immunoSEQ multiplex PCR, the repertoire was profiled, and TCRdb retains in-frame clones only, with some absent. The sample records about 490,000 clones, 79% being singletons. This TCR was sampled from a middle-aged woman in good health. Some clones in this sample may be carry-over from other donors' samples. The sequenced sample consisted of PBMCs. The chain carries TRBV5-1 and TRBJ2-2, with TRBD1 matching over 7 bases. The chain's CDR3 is CASSPGTALRGELFF. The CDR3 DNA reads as TGCGCCAGCAGCCCCGGGACAGCCCTACGGGGGGAGCTGTTTTTT.